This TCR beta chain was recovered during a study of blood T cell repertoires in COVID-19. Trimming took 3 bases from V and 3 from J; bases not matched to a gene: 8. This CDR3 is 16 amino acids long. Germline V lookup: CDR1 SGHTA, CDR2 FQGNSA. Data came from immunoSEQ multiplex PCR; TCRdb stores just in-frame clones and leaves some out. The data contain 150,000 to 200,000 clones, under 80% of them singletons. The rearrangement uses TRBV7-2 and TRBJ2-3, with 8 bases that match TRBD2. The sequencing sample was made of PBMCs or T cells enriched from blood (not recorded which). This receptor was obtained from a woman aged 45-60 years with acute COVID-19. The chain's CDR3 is CASSFVGLAGTDTQYF. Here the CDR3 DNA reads TGTGCCAGCAGCTTCGTCGGACTAGCAGGGACAGATACGCAGTATTTT.